This T cell receptor beta chain appears in the sequencing data of a study of blood T cells in healthy people across ages. Germline CDR1 LGHDT, CDR2 YNNKEL (reference sequence). The CDR3 totals 15 residues. The germline V and J ends were trimmed by 1 base and 8 bases, with 17 bases remaining between them. Of note for this clonotype: The antigen is not known.

Alongside a J-beta primer mix, a sample-barcoded 5' primer served in a second PCR lasting about 7 to 12 cycles. TCRdb re-called the 5' RACE reads through MiXCR, storing one row per CDR3 protein. The data contain approximately 290,000 distinct CDR3 sequences, around 30% of them singletons. Caucasian, healthy and from Russia, the donors were aged between roughly 6 and 100. Collection of roughly 10 milliliters of peripheral blood was performed for each donor. Study-wide findings and caveats: Calculation of diversity from one million T cells yielded estimates considered to be underestimates.

The gene calls are TRBV3-1 and TRBJ1-2; no definite D call. The material sequenced was blood. This clonotype was obtained from a woman in her seventies in good health. The CDR3 DNA sequence: TGTGCCAGCAGCCAAGTAATTCGGGGAGGAAGAGGCTACACCTTC. This encodes CASSQVIRGGRGYTF.